This T cell receptor beta chain was documented in a study of CD8+ T cells in alopecia areata. Treatment described: oral pan-JAK inhibitor, 5-10 mg twice daily. The table lists this clone with a count of one. The sequencing template was cDNA reverse transcribed from extracted RNA. Sequenced by immunoSEQ multiplex PCR; TCRdb stores in-frame clones only, minus some. The sample contains around 190,000 clones, over 60% of which appear only once. The material sequenced was CD4+ T cells sorted from blood, taken at week 4, from a patient treated with tofacitinib. The receptor comes from a human donor with alopecia areata.

The CDR3 DNA follows: TGTGCCAGCAGCTTACAGGGCCGGTATAATTCACCCCTCCACTTT. This gives the protein CASSLQGRYNSPLHF. V and J are TRBV13 and TRBJ1-6, with D perhaps TRBD1 (5 bases). V dropped 2 bases and J dropped 4 bases, with 9 bases sitting between them. Germline V gene data show CDR1 as PRHDT and CDR2 as FYEKMQ (reference sequence). The CDR3 has 15 residues.